This passage covers 5 T cell receptor beta chains from one sample sequenced in a study of regulatory T cells in long-lasting Graves disease (dated by TCRdb to 2020 to 2022). This sample's time point label indicates: persistent/refractory GD, antithyroid drugs over 5 years with positive TRAb. For both TCR sequencing and RNA sequencing, RNA was extracted from PBMCs using TRIzol. Libraries were built with multiplex PCR. The sample was run on an Illumina HiSeq 4000. To build TCR beta libraries, CDR3 regions were amplified by Arm-PCR using iRepertoire HTBI primers. The public sequencing data were trimmed at Q25 with fastp and processed into clonotypes with MiXCR by TCRdb, which kept only in-frame beta chains. Rows merge per CDR3 protein into single entries with the most common DNA and genes. The sample table shows 390,000 or so distinct CDR3 sequences, and approximately 25% are seen once. 25% to 35% of the sample belongs to the ten largest clones.

This specimen consisted of peripheral blood mononuclear cells (PBMCs), obtained when the disease was refractory, from a patient treated with antithyroid drugs. These receptors came from a woman aged 40 to 49 with Graves disease. Donor details come from another sample of the same person, matched by shared clones.

The rearrangement uses TRBV6-1 and TRBJ1-3; TRBD1 agrees at 12 bases. CDR1 is MNHNS and CDR2 is SASEGT in the germline V gene. The CDR3 is 19 amino acids. V was pared by 5 bases and J by 0 bases, with 11 bases of the junction left unmatched. This chain's CDR3 is CASSRWDRGPHSSGNTIYF. The CDR3 DNA sequence: TGTGCCAGCAGTCGTTGGGACAGGGGGCCCCATAGCTCTGGAAACACCATATATTTT.

The chain carries TRBV10-3 and TRBJ2-7; TRBD2 aligns across 14 bases. The CDR3 length is 14 residues. The trim removed 7 bases at V and 4 bases at J, leaving 3 bases unmatched. Looked up from germline, CDR1 is ENHRY and CDR2 is SYGVKD. CDR3 loop: CAITGLAGVYEQYF. The CDR3 DNA reads TGTGCCATCACGGGACTAGCGGGAGTATACGAGCAGTACTTC.

This clonotype was observed at least ten times. The chain links TRBV6-1 to TRBJ2-6, with D uncertain. CDR3 length: 16 residues. The germline V gene encodes CDR1 MNHNS and CDR2 SASEGT. Trimming left V 6 bases short and J 0 bases short, with 12 bases between. For the CDR3, the DNA is TGTGCCAGCAGCCAAAACCCGTACTCTGGGGCCAACGTCCTGACTTTC. Translated: CASSQNPYSGANVLTF.

This clonotype was found many times. This chain joins TRBV10-2 and TRBJ2-1; 10 bases are a match to TRBD2. V was clipped by 2 bases and J by 8 bases; unmatched bases: 6. Germline V gene sequence: CDR1 WSHSY, CDR2 SAAADI. This CDR3 has 15 residues. CDR3 nucleotide sequence: TGCGCCAGCAGTGAGATGGCCCTAGCGGGAGATGAGCAGTTCTTC. This gives the protein CASSEMALAGDEQFF.

As DNA, the CDR3 is TGTGCCATCAGTGAAAGGGGACAGCTGCGCACAGATACGCAGTATTTT. It codes for CAISERGQLRTDTQYF. The rearrangement uses TRBV10-3 and TRBJ2-3, with 7 bases fitting TRBD1. Trimming removed 3 bases from V and 1 base from J; junction bases left unmatched: 7. The CDR3 is 16 amino acids. Germline V gene data show CDR1 as ENHRY and CDR2 as SYGVKD.